This T cell receptor (beta chain) is from a study of cytomegalovirus exposure and HLA in healthy donors. V shed 6 bases and J shed 4 bases, with 12 bases lying between them. The CDR3 totals 13 residues. Germline V gene sequence: CDR1 WNHNN, CDR2 SYGVQD (reference sequence). PCR amplification relied on 60 Vbeta primers (plus 13 Jbeta primers). Assay used: immunoSEQ multiplex PCR; TCRdb lists only in-frame clones, some missing. The data show 100,000 to 150,000 clones, around 80% seen once. General study results and limits: Cytomegalovirus status was reportedly diagnosed by the classifier with high sensitivity and specificity. In a later analysis, at a false discovery rate of 0.05, fewer than 20,000 TCR beta sequences matched HLA alleles.

About this clone itself: The antigen is not known.

This sequence was found in a female donor in good health and CMV-seronegative. The sequencing input was PBMCs. The chain couples TRBV10-1 to TRBJ1-2; D perhaps matches TRBD1 (6 bases). CDR3 region: CASSAGTTYGYTF. CDR3 coding DNA: TGCGCCAGCAGCGCAGGGACAACCTATGGCTACACCTTC.